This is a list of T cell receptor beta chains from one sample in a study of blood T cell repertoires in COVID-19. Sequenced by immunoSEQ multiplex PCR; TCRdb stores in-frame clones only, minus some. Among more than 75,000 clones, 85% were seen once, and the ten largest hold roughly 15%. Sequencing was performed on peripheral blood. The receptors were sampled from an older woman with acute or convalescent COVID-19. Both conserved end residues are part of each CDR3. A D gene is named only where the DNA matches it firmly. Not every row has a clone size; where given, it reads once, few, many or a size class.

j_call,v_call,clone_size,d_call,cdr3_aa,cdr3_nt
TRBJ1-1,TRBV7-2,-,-,CASSRGQLNTEAFF,TGTGCCAGCAGCAGGGGACAACTTAACACTGAAGCTTTCTTT
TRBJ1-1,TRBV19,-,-,CASSMNGALQMNTEAFF,TGTGCCAGTAGTATGAATGGAGCACTACAAATGAACACTGAAGCTTTCTTT
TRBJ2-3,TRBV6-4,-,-,CASSEGHQDTQYF,TGTGCCAGCAGTGAAGGACACCAAGATACGCAGTATTTT
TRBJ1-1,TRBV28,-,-,CASSFIRNTEAFF,TGTGCCAGCAGTTTTATCAGGAACACTGAAGCTTTCTTT
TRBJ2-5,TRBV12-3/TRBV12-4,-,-,CASSLQETQYF,TGTGCCAGCAGTTTACAGGAGACCCAGTACTTC
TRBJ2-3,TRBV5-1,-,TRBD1,CASSEDRGYSTDTQYF,TGCGCCAGCAGCGAGGACAGGGGTTATAGCACAGATACGCAGTATTTT
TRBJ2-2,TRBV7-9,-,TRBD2,CASSHYSAGGAGELFF,TGTGCCAGCAGCCACTACTCAGCGGGAGGTGCCGGGGAGCTGTTTTTT
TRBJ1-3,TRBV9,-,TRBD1,CASSVAGGGNTIYF,TGTGCCAGCAGCGTAGCAGGGGGTGGAAACACCATATATTTT
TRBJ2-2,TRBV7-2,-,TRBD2,CASSLASTSGVAGELFF,TGTGCCAGCAGCTTAGCGTCGACTAGCGGTGTGGCCGGGGAGCTGTTTTTT
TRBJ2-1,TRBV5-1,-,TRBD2,CASSLAGGTSGGVDEQFF,TGCGCCAGCAGCTTGGCCGGGGGGACTAGCGGGGGGGTAGATGAGCAGTTCTTC
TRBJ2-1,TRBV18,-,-,CASSLNIIHRDKDTYNEQFF,TGTGCCAGCTCACTCAATATTATACACCGGGACAAGGACACTTACAATGAGCAGTTCTTC
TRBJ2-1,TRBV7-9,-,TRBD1,CASSPSNPGQGFNEQFF,TGTGCCAGCAGCCCCTCCAATCCGGGACAGGGGTTTAATGAGCAGTTCTTC
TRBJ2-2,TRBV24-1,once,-,CATSNPGGGTGELFF,TGTGCCACCAGTAACCCGGGGGGCGGGACCGGGGAGCTGTTTTTT
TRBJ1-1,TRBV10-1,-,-,CASSESPDGGSQAFF,TGCGCCAGCAGTGAGTCTCCGGACGGAGGATCGCAAGCTTTCTTT
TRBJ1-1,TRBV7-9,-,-,CASSLKGHAFF,TGTGCCAGCAGCCTAAAGGGGCATGCTTTCTTT
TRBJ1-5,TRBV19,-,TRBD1,CASRHGTGRQPQHF,TGTGCCAGTAGACACGGGACAGGGCGTCAGCCCCAGCATTTT
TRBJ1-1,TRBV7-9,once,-,CASSLREGKTEAFF,TGTGCCAGCAGCTTAAGGGAGGGTAAGACTGAAGCTTTCTTT
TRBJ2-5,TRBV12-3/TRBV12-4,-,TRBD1,CASSFDDRGTQYF,TGTGCCAGCAGTTTTGATGACAGGGGTACCCAGTACTTC
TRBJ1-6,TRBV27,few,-,CASSSHLPQNSPLHF,TGTGCCAGCAGTTCACACCTCCCACAGAATTCACCCCTCCACTTT
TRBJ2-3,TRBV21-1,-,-,CASSRLAGEGATDTQYF,TGTGCCAGCAGTCGTCTAGCGGGAGAGGGGGCCACAGATACGCAGTATTTT
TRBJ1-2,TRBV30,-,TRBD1,CAWSSGTGGGYTF,TGTGCCTGGAGTTCCGGGACAGGAGGTGGCTACACCTTC
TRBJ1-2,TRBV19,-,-,CASSTTGSYGYTF,TGTGCCAGTAGTACCACTGGGAGCTATGGCTACACCTTC
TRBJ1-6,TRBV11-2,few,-,CASSLERAGGSPLHF,TGTGCCAGCAGCTTAGAAAGGGCTGGGGGCTCACCCCTCCACTTT
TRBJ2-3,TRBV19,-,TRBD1,CASSIRQGAEDTQYF,TGTGCCAGTAGTATTCGACAGGGGGCAGAAGATACGCAGTATTTT
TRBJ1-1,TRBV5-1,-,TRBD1,CASSLTTGWDTEAFF,TGCGCCAGCAGCTTGACGACAGGGTGGGACACTGAAGCTTTCTTT
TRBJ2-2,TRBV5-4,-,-,CASSLVPADLTGELFF,TGTGCCAGCAGCTTGGTGCCAGCGGACCTCACCGGGGAGCTGTTTTTT